This entry features one T cell receptor beta chain sequence. Each cDNA molecule in the library carried unique molecular identifiers. TCRdb called the RACE reads again in MiXCR, with one record for every CDR3 protein. The repertoire holds 300,000 to 450,000 distinct CDR3 sequences, with 4% to 5.5% as singletons. CDR1 MNHEY and CDR2 SVGEGT come from the germline V gene. The V and J ends lost 5 bases and 5 bases respectively, with 19 bases between them. The CDR3 runs to 15 residues. Time point defined: patch test 1, 2 weeks after DPC sensitization. Treatment indicated: therapeutic diphenylcyclopropenone sensitization with weekly scalp DPC. This record belongs to a study of human T cells and chemical hapten exposure. Study information: Sensitization was performed using 2% DPC on a 2 cm by 2 cm upper inner arm skin site. The scalp of each patient received a weekly diphenylcyclopropenone dose for the full roughly 25-week study.

The chain uses TRBV6-2 or TRBV6-3 and TRBJ2-7, with D perhaps assigned TRBD1 or TRBD2 (5 bases each). This sequence originates from a woman in her forties or fifties with alopecia areata. Some clones in this sample may be carry-over from other donors' samples. The specimen comprised whole blood, sampled in connection with sensitization to the hapten diphenylcyclopropenone (DPC). This CDR3 reads CASSRLGTLVDEQYF. The DNA for the CDR3 is TGTGCCAGCAGTAGACTCGGGACCCTCGTCGACGAGCAGTACTTC.